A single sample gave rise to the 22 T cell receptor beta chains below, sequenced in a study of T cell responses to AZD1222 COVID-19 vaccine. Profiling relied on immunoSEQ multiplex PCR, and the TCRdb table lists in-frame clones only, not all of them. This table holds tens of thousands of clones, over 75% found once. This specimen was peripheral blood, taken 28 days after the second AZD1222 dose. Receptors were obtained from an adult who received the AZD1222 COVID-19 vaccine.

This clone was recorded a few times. The CDR3 nucleotides read TGCGCCAGCAGCCTAGGACTCTATGGCTACACCTTC. It codes for CASSLGLYGYTF. The V and J genes are TRBV4-3 and TRBJ1-2, with D hard to call. Germline CDR1 is LGHNA and CDR2 is YSLEER. The CDR3 has 12 residues. V was shortened by 4 bases and J by 4 bases, with 7 bases between the two germline ends.

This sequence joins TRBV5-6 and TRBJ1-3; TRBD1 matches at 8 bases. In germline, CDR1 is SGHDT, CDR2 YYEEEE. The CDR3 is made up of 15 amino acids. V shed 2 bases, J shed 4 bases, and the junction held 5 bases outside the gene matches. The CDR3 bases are TGTGCCAGCAGCTTCCAGGGGGCAGGAGGAAACACCATATATTTT. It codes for CASSFQGAGGNTIYF.

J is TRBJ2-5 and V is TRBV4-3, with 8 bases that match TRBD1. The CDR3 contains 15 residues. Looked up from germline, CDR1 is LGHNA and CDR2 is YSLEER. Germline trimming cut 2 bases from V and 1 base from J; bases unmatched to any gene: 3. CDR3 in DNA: TGCGCCAGCAGCCAAAATGACAGGGGCCAAGAGACCCAGTACTTC. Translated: CASSQNDRGQETQYF.

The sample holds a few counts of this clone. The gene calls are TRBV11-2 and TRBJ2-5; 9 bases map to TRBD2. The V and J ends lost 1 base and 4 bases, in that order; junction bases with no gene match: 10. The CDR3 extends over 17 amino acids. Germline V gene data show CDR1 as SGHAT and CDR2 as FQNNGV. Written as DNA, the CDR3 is TGTGCCAGCAGCTTAGCCTTGGGGGCGGGAGGGCGAGAGACCCAGTACTTC. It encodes CASSLALGAGGRETQYF.

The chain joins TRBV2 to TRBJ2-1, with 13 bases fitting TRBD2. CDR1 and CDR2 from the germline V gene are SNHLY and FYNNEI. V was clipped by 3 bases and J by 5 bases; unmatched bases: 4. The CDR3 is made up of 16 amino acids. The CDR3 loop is CASSDFGTSGNNEQFF. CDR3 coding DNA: TGTGCCAGCAGTGATTTCGGGACTAGCGGGAACAATGAGCAGTTCTTC.

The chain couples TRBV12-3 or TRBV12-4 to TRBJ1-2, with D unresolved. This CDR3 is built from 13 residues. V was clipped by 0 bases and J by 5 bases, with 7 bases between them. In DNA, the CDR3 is TGTGCCAGCAGTTTAGCTGGCCCATATGGCTACACCTTC. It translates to CASSLAGPYGYTF.

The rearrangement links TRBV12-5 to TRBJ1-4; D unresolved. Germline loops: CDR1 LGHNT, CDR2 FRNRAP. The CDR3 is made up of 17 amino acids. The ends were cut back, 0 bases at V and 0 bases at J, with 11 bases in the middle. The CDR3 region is CASGLVRTVATNEKLFF. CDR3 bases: TGTGCTAGTGGTTTGGTACGAACAGTTGCAACTAATGAAAAACTGTTTTTT. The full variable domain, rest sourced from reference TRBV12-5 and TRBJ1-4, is DARVTQTPRHKVTEMGQEVTMRCQPILGHNTVFWYRQTMMQGLELLAYFRNRAPLDDSGMPKDRFSAEMPDATLATLKIQPSEPRDSAVYFCASGLVRTVATNEKLFFGSGTQLSVL.

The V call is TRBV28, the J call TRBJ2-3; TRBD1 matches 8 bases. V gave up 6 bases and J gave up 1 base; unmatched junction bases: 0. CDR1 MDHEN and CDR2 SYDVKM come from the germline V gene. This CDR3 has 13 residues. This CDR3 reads CASRDRGTDTQYF. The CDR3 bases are TGTGCCAGCAGGGACAGGGGCACAGATACGCAGTATTTT.

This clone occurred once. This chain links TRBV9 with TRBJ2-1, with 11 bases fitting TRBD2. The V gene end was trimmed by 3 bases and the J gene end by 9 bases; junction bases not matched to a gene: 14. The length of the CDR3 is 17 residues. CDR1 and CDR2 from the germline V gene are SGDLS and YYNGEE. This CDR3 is CASSASNLAGGRSEQFF. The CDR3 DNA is TGTGCCAGCAGCGCCTCGAATTTAGCGGGAGGGCGTAGTGAGCAGTTCTTC. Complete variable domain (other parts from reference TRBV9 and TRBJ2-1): DSGVTQTPKHLITATGQRVTLRCSPRSGDLSVYWYQQSLDQGLQFLIQYYNGEERAKGNILERFSAQQFPDLHSELNLSSLELGDSALYFCASSASNLAGGRSEQFFGPGTRLTVL.

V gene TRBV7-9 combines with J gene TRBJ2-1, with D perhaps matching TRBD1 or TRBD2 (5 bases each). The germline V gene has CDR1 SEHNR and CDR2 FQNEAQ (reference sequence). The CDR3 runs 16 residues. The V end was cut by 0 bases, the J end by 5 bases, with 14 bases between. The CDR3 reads CASSLAAGLGHNEQFF. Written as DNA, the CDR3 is TGTGCCAGCAGCTTAGCGGCAGGGCTGGGACACAATGAGCAGTTCTTC.

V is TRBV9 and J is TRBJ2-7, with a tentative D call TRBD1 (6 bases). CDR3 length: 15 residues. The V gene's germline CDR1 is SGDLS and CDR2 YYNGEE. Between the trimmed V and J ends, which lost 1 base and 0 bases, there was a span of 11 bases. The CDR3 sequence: CASSVRDRSSYEQYF. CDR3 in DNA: TGTGCCAGCAGCGTAAGAGACAGGTCCTCCTACGAGCAGTACTTC.

CDR3 nucleotides: TGTGCCAGCAGCGTAGAGGCTAGCGGGTACGGTTACTACGAGCAGTACTTC. Amino acids: CASSVEASGYGYYEQYF. The chain joins TRBV9 to TRBJ2-7; TRBD2 agrees at 8 bases. CDR3 size: 17 residues. CDR1 and CDR2 (germline): SGDLS, YYNGEE. The trim removed 0 bases at V and 3 bases at J, leaving 11 bases unmatched.

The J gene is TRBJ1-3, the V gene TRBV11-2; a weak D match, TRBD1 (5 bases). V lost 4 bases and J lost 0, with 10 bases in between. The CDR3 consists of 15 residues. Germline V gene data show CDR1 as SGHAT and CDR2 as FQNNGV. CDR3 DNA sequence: TGTGCCAGCAGCTCCCGACAGTACTCTGGAAACACCATATATTTT. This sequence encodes CASSSRQYSGNTIYF. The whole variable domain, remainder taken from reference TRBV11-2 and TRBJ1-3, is EAGVAQSPRYKIIEKRQSVAFWCNPISGHATLYWYQQILGQGPKLLIQFQNNGVVDDSQLPKDRFSAERLKGVDSTLKIQPAKLEDSAVYLCASSSRQYSGNTIYFGEGSWLTVV.

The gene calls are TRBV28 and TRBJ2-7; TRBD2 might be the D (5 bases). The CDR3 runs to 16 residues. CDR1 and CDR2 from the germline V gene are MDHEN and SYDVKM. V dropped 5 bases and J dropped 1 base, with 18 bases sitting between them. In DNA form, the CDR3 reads TGTGCCAGCAGTCCCAATATCGCGGGCGGATCCTACGAGCAGTACTTC. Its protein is CASSPNIAGGSYEQYF.

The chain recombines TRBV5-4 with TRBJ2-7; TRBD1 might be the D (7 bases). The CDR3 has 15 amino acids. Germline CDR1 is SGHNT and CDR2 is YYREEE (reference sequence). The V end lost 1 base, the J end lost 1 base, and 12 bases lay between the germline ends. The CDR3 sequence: CASSLPRGESYEQYF. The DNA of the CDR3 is TGTGCCAGCAGCTTGCCCAGGGGGGAGTCCTACGAGCAGTACTTC.

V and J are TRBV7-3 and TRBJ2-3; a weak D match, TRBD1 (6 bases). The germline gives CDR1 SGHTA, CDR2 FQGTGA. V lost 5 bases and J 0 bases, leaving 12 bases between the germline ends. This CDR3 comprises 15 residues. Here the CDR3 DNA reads TGTGCCAGCAGCCGTAGGGGGTCTAGCACAGATACGCAGTATTTT. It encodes CASSRRGSSTDTQYF.

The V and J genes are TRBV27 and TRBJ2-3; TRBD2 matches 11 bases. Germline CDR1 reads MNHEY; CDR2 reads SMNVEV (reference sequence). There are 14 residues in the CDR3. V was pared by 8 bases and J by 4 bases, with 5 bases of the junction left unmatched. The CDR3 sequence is CASQGLAASDTQYF. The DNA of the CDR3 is TGTGCCAGCCAGGGACTAGCGGCTTCAGATACGCAGTATTTT.

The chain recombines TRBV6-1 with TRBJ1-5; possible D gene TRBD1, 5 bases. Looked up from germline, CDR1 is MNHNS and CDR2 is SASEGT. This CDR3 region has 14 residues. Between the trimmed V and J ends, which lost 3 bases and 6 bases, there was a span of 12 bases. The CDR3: CASSDRESGQPQHF. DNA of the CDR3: TGTGCCAGCAGTGACAGGGAATCAGGTCAGCCCCAGCATTTT.

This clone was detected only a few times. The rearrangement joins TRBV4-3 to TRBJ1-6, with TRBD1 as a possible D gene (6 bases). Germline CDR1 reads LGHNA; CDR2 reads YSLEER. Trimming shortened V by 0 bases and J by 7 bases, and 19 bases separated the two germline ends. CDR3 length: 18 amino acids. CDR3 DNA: TGCGCCAGCAGCCAAGAGTCGATCGGGGGGCTTAGAAATTCACCCCTCCACTTT. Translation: CASSQESIGGLRNSPLHF.

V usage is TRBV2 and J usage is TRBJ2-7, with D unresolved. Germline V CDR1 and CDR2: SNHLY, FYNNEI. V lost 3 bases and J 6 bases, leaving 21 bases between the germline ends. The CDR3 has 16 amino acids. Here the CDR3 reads CASSDNGFSDQAEQYF. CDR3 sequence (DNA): TGTGCCAGCAGTGATAACGGTTTCTCTGACCAGGCCGAGCAGTACTTC.

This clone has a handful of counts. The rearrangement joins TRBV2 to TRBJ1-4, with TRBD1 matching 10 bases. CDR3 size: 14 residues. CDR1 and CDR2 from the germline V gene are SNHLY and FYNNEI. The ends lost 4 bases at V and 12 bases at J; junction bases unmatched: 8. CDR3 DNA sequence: TGTGCCAGCAGTGCTCTGACAGGGGGCGTGGAACTGTTTTTT. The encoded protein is CASSALTGGVELFF.

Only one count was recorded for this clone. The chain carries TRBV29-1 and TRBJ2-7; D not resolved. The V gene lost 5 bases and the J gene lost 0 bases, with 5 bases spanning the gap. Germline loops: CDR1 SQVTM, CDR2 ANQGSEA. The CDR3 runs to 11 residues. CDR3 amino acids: CSVRGSYEQYF. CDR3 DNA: TGCAGCGTTAGAGGCTCCTACGAGCAGTACTTC.